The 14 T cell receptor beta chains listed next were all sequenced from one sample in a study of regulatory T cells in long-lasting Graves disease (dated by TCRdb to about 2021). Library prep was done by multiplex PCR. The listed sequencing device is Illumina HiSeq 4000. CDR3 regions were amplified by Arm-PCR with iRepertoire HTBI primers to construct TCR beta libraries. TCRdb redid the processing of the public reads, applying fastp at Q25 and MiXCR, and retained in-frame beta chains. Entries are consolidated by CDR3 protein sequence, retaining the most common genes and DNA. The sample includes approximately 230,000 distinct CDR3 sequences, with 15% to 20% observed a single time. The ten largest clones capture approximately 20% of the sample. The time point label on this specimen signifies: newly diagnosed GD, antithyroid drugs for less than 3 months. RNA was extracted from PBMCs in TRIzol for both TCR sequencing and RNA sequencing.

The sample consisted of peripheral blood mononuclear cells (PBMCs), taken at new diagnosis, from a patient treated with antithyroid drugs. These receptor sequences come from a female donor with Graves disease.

In DNA form, the CDR3 reads TGTGCCAGCAGTCGGACTAGCGGGAGGGCAGCCGAGCAGTACTTC. It codes for CASSRTSGRAAEQYF. The J gene is TRBJ2-7, the V gene TRBV12-3 or TRBV12-4; TRBD2 matches 15 bases. J lost 6 bases, V lost 5 bases, and 5 bases had no gene match. This CDR3 has 15 residues.

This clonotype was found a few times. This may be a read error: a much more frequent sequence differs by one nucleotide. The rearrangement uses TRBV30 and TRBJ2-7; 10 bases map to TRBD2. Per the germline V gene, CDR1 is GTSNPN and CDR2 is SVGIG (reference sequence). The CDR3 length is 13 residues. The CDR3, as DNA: TGTGCCTCCCAGCTAGCGGGAGCCTACGGGCAGTACTTC. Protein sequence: CASQLAGAYGQYF.

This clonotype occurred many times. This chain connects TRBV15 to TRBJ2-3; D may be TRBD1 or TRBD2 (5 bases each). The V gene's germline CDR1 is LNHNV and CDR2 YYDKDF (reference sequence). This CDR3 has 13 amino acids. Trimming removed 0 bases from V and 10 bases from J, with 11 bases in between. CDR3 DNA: TGTGCCACCAGCAGAGATAAGCGGACACCGCAGTATTTT. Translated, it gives CATSRDKRTPQYF.

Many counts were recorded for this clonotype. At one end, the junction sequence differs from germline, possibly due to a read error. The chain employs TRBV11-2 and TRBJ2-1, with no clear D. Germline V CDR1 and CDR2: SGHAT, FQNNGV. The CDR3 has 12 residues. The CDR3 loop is CASSSVPNGQFF. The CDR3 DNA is TGTGCCAGCAGCTCCGTCCCCAATGGGCAGTTCTTC.

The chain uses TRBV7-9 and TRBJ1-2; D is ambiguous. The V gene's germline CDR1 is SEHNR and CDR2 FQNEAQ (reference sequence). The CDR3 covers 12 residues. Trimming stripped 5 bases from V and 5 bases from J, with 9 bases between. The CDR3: CASSLTAYGYTF. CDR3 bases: TGTGCCAGCAGCCTTACAGCTTATGGCTACACCTTC.

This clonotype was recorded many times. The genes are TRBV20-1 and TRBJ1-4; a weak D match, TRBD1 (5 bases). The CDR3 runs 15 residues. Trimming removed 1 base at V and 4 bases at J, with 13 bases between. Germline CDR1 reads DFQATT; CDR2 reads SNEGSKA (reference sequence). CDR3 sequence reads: CSARAPGQYNEKLFF. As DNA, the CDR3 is TGCAGTGCTAGAGCCCCGGGGCAGTATAATGAAAAACTGTTTTTT.

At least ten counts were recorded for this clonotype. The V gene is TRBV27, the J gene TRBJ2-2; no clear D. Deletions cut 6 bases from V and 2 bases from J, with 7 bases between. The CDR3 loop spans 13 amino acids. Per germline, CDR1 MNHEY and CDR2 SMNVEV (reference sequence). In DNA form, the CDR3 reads TGTGCCAGCAGCTTCAGAAACACCGGGGAGCTGTTTTTT. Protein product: CASSFRNTGELFF.

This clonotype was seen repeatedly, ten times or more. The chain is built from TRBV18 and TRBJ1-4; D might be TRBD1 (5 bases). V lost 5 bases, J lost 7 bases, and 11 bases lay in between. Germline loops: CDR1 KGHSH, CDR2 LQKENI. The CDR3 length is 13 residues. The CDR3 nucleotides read TGTGCCAGCTCAGCCCAGGGAGGTGAAAAACTGTTTTTT. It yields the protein CASSAQGGEKLFF. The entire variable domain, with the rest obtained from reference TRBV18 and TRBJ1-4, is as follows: NAGVMQNPRHLVRRRGQEARLRCSPMKGHSHVYWYRQLPEEGLKFMVYLQKENIIDESGMPKERFSAEFPKEGPSILRIQQVVRGDSAAYFCASSAQGGEKLFFGSGTQLSVL.

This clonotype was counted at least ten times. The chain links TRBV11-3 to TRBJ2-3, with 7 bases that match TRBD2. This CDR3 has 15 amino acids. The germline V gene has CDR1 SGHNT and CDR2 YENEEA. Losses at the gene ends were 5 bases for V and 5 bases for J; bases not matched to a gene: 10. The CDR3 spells CASSRLGGIGDTQYF. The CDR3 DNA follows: TGTGCCAGCAGCAGATTGGGGGGGATCGGAGATACGCAGTATTTT.

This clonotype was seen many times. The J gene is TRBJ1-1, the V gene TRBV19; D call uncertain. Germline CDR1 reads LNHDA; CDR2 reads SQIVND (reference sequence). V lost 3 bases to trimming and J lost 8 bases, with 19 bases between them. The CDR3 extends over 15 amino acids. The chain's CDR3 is CASSMRAGVGSEAFF. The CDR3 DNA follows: TGTGCCAGTAGTATGCGAGCGGGAGTCGGTTCGGAAGCTTTCTTT. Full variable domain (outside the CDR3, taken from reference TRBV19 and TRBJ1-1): DGGITQSPKYLFRKEGQNVTLSCEQNLNHDAMYWYRQDPGQGLRLIYYSQIVNDFQKGDIAEGYSVSREKKESFPLTVTSAQKNPTAFYLCASSMRAGVGSEAFFGQGTRLTVV.

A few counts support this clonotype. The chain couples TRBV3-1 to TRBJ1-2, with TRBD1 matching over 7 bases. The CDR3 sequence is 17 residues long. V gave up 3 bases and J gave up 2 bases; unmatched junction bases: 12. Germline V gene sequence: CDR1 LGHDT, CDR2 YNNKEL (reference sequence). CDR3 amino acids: CASSQQLQMDRNYGYTF. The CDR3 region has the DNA TGTGCCAGCAGCCAGCAGCTTCAGATGGACAGGAACTATGGCTACACCTTC. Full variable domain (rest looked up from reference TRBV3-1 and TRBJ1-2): DTAVSQTPKYLVTQMGNDKSIKCEQNLGHDTMYWYKQDSKKFLKIMFSYNNKELIINETVPNRFSPKSPDKAHLNLHINSLELGDSAVYFCASSQQLQMDRNYGYTFGSGTRLTVV.

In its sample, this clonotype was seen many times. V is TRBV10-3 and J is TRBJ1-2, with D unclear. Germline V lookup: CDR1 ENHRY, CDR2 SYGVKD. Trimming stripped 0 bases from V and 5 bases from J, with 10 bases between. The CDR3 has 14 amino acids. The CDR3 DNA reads TGTGCCATCAGTGAGTCGGGTACAGAGTATGGCTACACCTTC. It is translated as CAISESGTEYGYTF.

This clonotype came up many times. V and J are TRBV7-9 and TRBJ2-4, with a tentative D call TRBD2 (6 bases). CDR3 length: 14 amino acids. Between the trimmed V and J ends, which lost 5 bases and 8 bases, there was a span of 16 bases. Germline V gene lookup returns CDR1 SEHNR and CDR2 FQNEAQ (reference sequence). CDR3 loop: CASSPGLLGDIQYF. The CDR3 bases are TGTGCCAGCAGCCCGGGACTGTTGGGGGACATTCAGTACTTC. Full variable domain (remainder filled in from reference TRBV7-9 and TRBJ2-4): DTGVSQNPRHKITKRGQNVTFRCDPISEHNRLYWYRQTLGQGPEFLTYFQNEAQLEKSRLLSDRFSAERPKGSFSTLEIQRTEQGDSAMYLCASSPGLLGDIQYFGAGTRLSVL.

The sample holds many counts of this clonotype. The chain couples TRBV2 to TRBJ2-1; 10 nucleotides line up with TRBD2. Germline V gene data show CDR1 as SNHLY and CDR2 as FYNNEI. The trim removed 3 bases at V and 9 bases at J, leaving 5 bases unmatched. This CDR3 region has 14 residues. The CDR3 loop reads CASSESGRASEQFF. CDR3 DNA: TGTGCCAGCAGTGAGAGCGGGAGGGCCAGTGAGCAGTTCTTC.